The 25 T cell receptor beta chains below come from one sample, sequenced in a study of blood T cell repertoires in COVID-19. TCRdb's table, derived via immunoSEQ multiplex PCR, lists solely in-frame clones and lacks some. The table records approximately 130,000 clones, about 80% of them present only once. Sequenced: peripheral blood. These TCRs come from a man between 35 and 55 years old with active or convalescent COVID-19.

The V gene is TRBV11-3, the J gene TRBJ2-5; TRBD1 matches 9 bases. Trimming took 5 bases from V and 2 from J; bases not matched to a gene: 9. The CDR3 sequence is 16 residues long. The germline V gene has CDR1 SGHNT and CDR2 YENEEA. CDR3 bases: TGTGCCAGCAGCCCCGGGGGACAGGGAACTCAAGAGACCCAGTACTTC. Amino acid sequence: CASSPGGQGTQETQYF.

The chain joins TRBV10-3 to TRBJ1-3, with a weak D call TRBD1 (5 bases). Between the trimmed V and J ends, which lost 4 bases and 3 bases, there was a span of 10 bases. CDR1 is ENHRY, CDR2 SYGVKD, per germline. The CDR3 length is 14 residues. The CDR3 is CAISGQLGGNTIYF. The CDR3, as DNA: TGTGCCATCAGTGGACAGCTAGGTGGAAACACCATATATTTT.

This rearrangement joins TRBV30 to TRBJ1-5; possibly TRBD1 for D (5 bases). The CDR3 spans 14 residues. V shed 3 bases and J shed 4 bases, with 13 bases lying between them. CDR1 is GTSNPN and CDR2 is SVGIG in the germline V gene (reference sequence). The CDR3 bases are TGTGCCTGGAGCGCAGGGTTTGGGAATCAGCCCCAGCATTTT. It translates to CAWSAGFGNQPQHF.

The chain is built from TRBV2 and TRBJ1-5; tentative D call: TRBD1 (6 bases). CDR1 and CDR2 from the germline V gene are SNHLY and FYNNEI. CDR3 length equals 15 residues. V dropped 1 base and J dropped 3 bases, with 10 bases sitting between them. CDR3 nucleotides: TGTGCCAGCAGTGAAGGACAGGAGCTCAATCAGCCCCAGCATTTT. It yields the protein CASSEGQELNQPQHF.

J is TRBJ2-2 and V is TRBV12-3 or TRBV12-4, with D perhaps TRBD2 (6 bases). This CDR3 has 12 residues. The V end was cut by 10 bases, the J end by 8 bases, with 14 bases between. The CDR3, as DNA: TGTGCCACATTTTTTGGGACTGGGGAGCTGTTTTTT. Translated: CATFFGTGELFF.

The genes are TRBV19 and TRBJ1-3; D remains unclear. The germline CDR1 and CDR2 sequences are LNHDA and SQIVND (reference sequence). The CDR3 runs to 14 residues. Between the trimmed V and J ends, which lost 5 bases and 2 bases, there was a span of 10 bases. This CDR3 is CASSVGGTGNTIYF. The CDR3 nucleotides are TGTGCCAGTAGTGTTGGAGGGACTGGAAACACCATATATTTT.

The chain recombines TRBV19 with TRBJ2-6, with D possibly matching TRBD1 (6 bases). Germline V gene data show CDR1 as LNHDA and CDR2 as SQIVND (reference sequence). CDR3 length: 15 residues. Trimming left V 6 bases short and J 0 bases short, with 9 bases between. The CDR3 region has the DNA TGTGCCAGTAGAGGGGGAAACTCTGGGGCCAACGTCCTGACTTTC. Encoded protein: CASRGGNSGANVLTF.

The chain carries TRBV6-5 and TRBJ2-5, with D possibly matching TRBD2 (5 bases). This CDR3 comprises 14 residues. The V gene's germline CDR1 is MNHEY and CDR2 SVGAGI. Between the trimmed V and J ends, which lost 3 bases and 2 bases, there was a span of 10 bases. The CDR3 reads CASSYVGVQETQYF. CDR3 nucleotide sequence: TGTGCCAGCAGTTATGTCGGGGTTCAAGAGACCCAGTACTTC.

The V and J genes are TRBV10-3 and TRBJ1-5, with TRBD1 identical over 8 bases. Per germline, CDR1 ENHRY and CDR2 SYGVKD. Trimming at V came to 8 bases and at J to 6 bases, leaving 6 bases not matched to a gene. The CDR3 spans 13 residues. The CDR3 spells CAIAGQGTQPQHF. The CDR3 region has the DNA TGTGCCATCGCTGGACAGGGCACTCAGCCCCAGCATTTT.

V is TRBV7-7 and J is TRBJ2-7; TRBD2 agrees at 9 bases. Germline CDR1 reads SSHAT; CDR2 reads FNYEAQ (reference sequence). The CDR3 has 15 amino acids. Germline trimming cut 0 bases from V and 3 bases from J; bases unmatched to any gene: 3. This chain's CDR3 is CASSLASGGNYEQYF. The CDR3 DNA reads as TGTGCCAGCAGCTTAGCTAGCGGGGGAAACTACGAGCAGTACTTC.

V usage is TRBV30 and J usage is TRBJ1-3; no reliable D call. The CDR3 has 15 amino acids. Germline CDR1 is GTSNPN and CDR2 is SVGIG (reference sequence). Trimming removed 4 bases from V and 3 bases from J, with 16 bases in between. CDR3 loop: CAWNGDNRLGNTIYF. The CDR3 DNA sequence: TGTGCCTGGAATGGAGATAATCGGCTTGGAAACACCATATATTTT.

This sequence joins TRBV19 and TRBJ1-6; a weak D match, TRBD1 (5 bases). Germline CDR1 is LNHDA and CDR2 is SQIVND (reference sequence). The CDR3 runs to 14 residues. Trimming took 3 bases from V and 10 from J, leaving 13 bases between them. The chain's CDR3 is CASSIGGSRSPLHF. Written as DNA, the CDR3 is TGTGCCAGTAGTATTGGGGGGAGCCGATCACCCCTCCACTTT.

A single count supports this clone. The V gene is TRBV19, the J gene TRBJ2-2; TRBD1 is a possible D gene (7 bases). CDR3 size: 16 residues. Trimming took 1 base from V and 2 from J, leaving 11 bases between them. The germline gives CDR1 LNHDA, CDR2 SQIVND (reference sequence). The CDR3 spells CASSIATGTNTGELFF. CDR3 in DNA: TGTGCCAGTAGTATAGCGACAGGGACTAACACCGGGGAGCTGTTTTTT.

With regard to this clone: Other DNA variants within this sample encode the same CDR3. The V gene is TRBV18, the J gene TRBJ2-5; TRBD1 is a possible D gene (6 bases). From germline, CDR1 is KGHSH and CDR2 LQKENI. There are 13 residues in the CDR3. Trimming pared 3 bases from V and 2 bases from J, leaving 7 bases between. The CDR3 reads CASSPGQQETQYF. CDR3 sequence (DNA): TGTGCCAGCTCACCCGGACAGCAAGAGACCCAGTACTTC.

This sequence joins TRBV12-5 and TRBJ1-6; D remains unclear. The V gene's germline CDR1 is LGHNT and CDR2 FRNRAP. The germline V and J ends were trimmed by 2 bases and 4 bases, with 15 bases remaining between them. The CDR3 sequence is 17 residues long. CDR3 protein: CASGLRSGPQYNSPLHF. CDR3 DNA sequence: TGTGCTAGTGGTTTGCGGTCCGGTCCCCAATATAATTCACCCCTCCACTTT. Full variable domain (remainder filled in from reference TRBV12-5 and TRBJ1-6): DARVTQTPRHKVTEMGQEVTMRCQPILGHNTVFWYRQTMMQGLELLAYFRNRAPLDDSGMPKDRFSAEMPDATLATLKIQPSEPRDSAVYFCASGLRSGPQYNSPLHFGNGTRLTVT.

The chain is built from TRBV6-4 and TRBJ1-2; 9 positions match TRBD1. The CDR3 totals 15 residues. Per the germline V gene, CDR1 is MRHNA and CDR2 is SNTAGT. J was trimmed by 4 bases and V by 4 bases; bases with no gene match: 7. The chain's CDR3 is CASSASGTGLYGYTF. The DNA of the CDR3 is TGTGCCAGCAGTGCCTCCGGGACAGGGCTCTATGGCTACACCTTC.

The chain couples TRBV30 to TRBJ2-7, with a weak D call TRBD2 (6 bases). The germline V gene has CDR1 GTSNPN and CDR2 SVGIG (reference sequence). The V gene lost 4 bases and the J gene lost 4 bases, with 8 bases spanning the gap. The CDR3 has 11 residues. In DNA, the CDR3 is TGTGCCTGGATGGGGGGTTACGAGCAGTACTTC. It is translated as CAWMGGYEQYF. Full variable domain (outside the CDR3, taken from reference TRBV30 and TRBJ2-7): SQTIHQWPATLVQPVGSPLSLECTVEGTSNPNLYWYRQAAGRGLQLLFYSVGIGQISSEVPQNLSASRPQDRQFILSSKKLLLSDSGFYLCAWMGGYEQYFGPGTRLTVT.

Of note for this clone: Different DNA sequences within this sample yield the same CDR3. The DNA for the CDR3 is TGCGCCAGCAGTGATGGGGGGGCAGGAGAAAAACTGTTTTTT. Translated, it gives CASSDGGAGEKLFF. The gene calls are TRBV10-1 and TRBJ1-4; D is perhaps TRBD1 (6 bases). Germline V gives CDR1 WNHNN, CDR2 SYGVQD (reference sequence). V lost 3 bases and J 8 bases, leaving 13 bases between the germline ends. This CDR3 has 14 amino acids.

The CDR3 DNA follows: TGTGCCAGTAAAAGGGTAGGGGATGCAGATACGCAGTATTTT. This gives the protein CASKRVGDADTQYF. The chain is built from TRBV19 and TRBJ2-3, with D perhaps TRBD1 (5 bases). This CDR3 comprises 14 residues. Germline values: CDR1 LNHDA, CDR2 SQIVND (reference sequence). Trimming cost V 7 bases and J 4 bases, with 15 bases left between them.

The chain combines TRBV10-3 with TRBJ1-1, with 7 bases lining up with TRBD1. Germline CDR1 is ENHRY and CDR2 is SYGVKD. The CDR3 is 14 residues long. J lost 4 bases, V lost 5 bases, and 7 bases had no gene match. The CDR3 here is CAISRGPGITEAFF. The CDR3 bases are TGTGCCATCAGTAGGGGGCCAGGAATCACTGAAGCTTTCTTT.

This clone was counted once. The rearrangement joins TRBV3-1 (or the pseudogene TRBV3-2) to TRBJ2-3; 7 nucleotides align to TRBD2. The CDR3 has 15 amino acids. The J segment lost 2 bases and the V segment lost 7 bases, leaving 9 bases of the junction unmatched. The germline CDR1 and CDR2 sequences are LGHDT and YNNKEL (reference sequence). In DNA form, the CDR3 reads TGTGCCAGCACCACCGGGACTACTTACACAGATACGCAGTATTTT. Its protein is CASTTGTTYTDTQYF.

This clone was counted a single time. The chain couples TRBV19 to TRBJ2-7; D unresolved. The CDR3 covers 13 residues. Germline V lookup: CDR1 LNHDA, CDR2 SQIVND (reference sequence). Trimming removed 5 bases from V and 3 bases from J, with 11 bases in between. CDR3 sequence: CASSFAENYEQYF. CDR3 sequence (DNA): TGTGCCAGTAGTTTTGCCGAGAACTACGAGCAGTACTTC. Looking up the rest from reference TRBV19 and TRBJ2-7 gives the full variable domain: DGGITQSPKYLFRKEGQNVTLSCEQNLNHDAMYWYRQDPGQGLRLIYYSQIVNDFQKGDIAEGYSVSREKKESFPLTVTSAQKNPTAFYLCASSFAENYEQYFGPGTRLTVT.

The genes are TRBV12-3 or TRBV12-4 and TRBJ2-5; TRBD1 is a possible D gene (6 bases). The V end lost 5 bases, the J end lost 9 bases, and 16 bases lay between the germline ends. The CDR3 is 13 amino acids. The CDR3 DNA is TGTGCCAGCAGTATACGGGGCCCAGGGGCCCAGTACTTC. This encodes CASSIRGPGAQYF.

V gene TRBV30 combines with J gene TRBJ1-5; a possible D gene is TRBD1 (5 bases). This CDR3 spans 15 amino acids. Trimming stripped 3 bases from V and 2 bases from J, with 14 bases between. Germline lookup yields CDR1 GTSNPN and CDR2 SVGIG (reference sequence). CDR3 loop: CAWSIGGGGNQPQHF. CDR3 DNA sequence: TGTGCCTGGAGCATCGGGGGGGGAGGCAATCAGCCCCAGCATTTT.

J is TRBJ1-4 and V is TRBV15, with a tentative D call TRBD1 (5 bases). Germline CDR1 LNHNV, CDR2 YYDKDF (reference sequence). The CDR3 is 12 amino acids. With 5 bases removed from V and 11 bases from J, the gap between germline ends came to 12 bases. This CDR3 reads CATSGRDGKLFF. The CDR3 coding sequence is TGTGCCACCAGCGGGAGGGACGGCAAACTGTTTTTT.